A single sample is the source of the 28 T cell receptor beta chains below, sequenced in a study of T-cell reconstitution after alpha-beta-depleted transplantation in children. Unique molecular identifiers were incorporated when the TCRbeta library was constructed. MiXCR, applied by TCRdb to the PCR reads, yields one record per CDR3 protein. The profile covers about a million distinct CDR3 sequences, with about 31% appearing a single time and roughly 30% taken by the ten largest. Sequencing used PBMCs, mostly from graft donor cells, obtained 360 days after TCRalphabeta/CD19-depleted stem cell transplant. The receptors were sampled from a boy in the first two years of life who had a stem cell transplant for SCID, so the T cells may come from the graft donor.

This clonotype was detected a few times. The CDR3 reads CASSWAGSQPQHF. In DNA, the CDR3 is TGCGCCAGCAGCTGGGCAGGGAGTCAGCCCCAGCATTTT. The chain joins TRBV5-1 to TRBJ1-5; D is possibly TRBD1 (5 bases). With 3 bases removed from V and 6 bases from J, the gap between germline ends came to 10 bases. The length of the CDR3 is 13 residues. In germline, CDR1 is SGHRS, CDR2 YFSETQ.

V is TRBV5-1 and J is TRBJ2-7; D is unclear. The CDR3 contains 14 residues. V shed 0 bases and J shed 5 bases, with 12 bases lying between them. CDR1 is SGHRS, CDR2 YFSETQ, per germline. The CDR3 spells CASSLDLGIDEQYF. The DNA for the CDR3 is TGCGCCAGCAGCTTGGATCTGGGTATCGACGAGCAGTACTTC.

This clonotype was counted only a few times. The genes are TRBV29-1 and TRBJ2-7; tentative D call: TRBD1 (6 bases). The V end lost 4 bases, the J end lost 2 bases, and 12 bases lay between the germline ends. Per the germline V gene, CDR1 is SQVTM and CDR2 is ANQGSEA. This CDR3 is 13 amino acids long. In nucleotides, the CDR3 is TGCAGCGTTGCTGGTGGACAGACCTACGAGCAGTACTTC. Protein sequence: CSVAGGQTYEQYF.

The rearrangement joins TRBV7-9 to TRBJ2-3; D unclear. Germline CDR1 is SEHNR and CDR2 is FQNEAQ (reference sequence). Trimming removed 0 bases from V and 1 base from J, with 11 bases in between. The CDR3 consists of 16 residues. CDR3 region: CASSLAGLWGTDTQYF. The CDR3 DNA sequence: TGTGCCAGCAGCTTAGCCGGCCTCTGGGGCACAGATACGCAGTATTTT.

This clonotype was counted a few times. V gene TRBV4-2 combines with J gene TRBJ2-5, with 7 bases identical to TRBD2. V lost 0 bases to trimming and J lost 5 bases; unmatched junction nucleotides: 6. From germline, CDR1 is LGHNA and CDR2 YNFKEQ. The CDR3 covers 15 residues. The CDR3 sequence: CASSQESAGTETQYF. The CDR3 nucleotides read TGTGCCAGCAGCCAAGAATCAGCGGGGACCGAGACCCAGTACTTC.

This clonotype occurred a few times. This rearrangement joins TRBV10-3 to TRBJ2-1; 12 bases fit TRBD2. The CDR3 length is 16 residues. The germline gives CDR1 ENHRY, CDR2 SYGVKD. Unmatched junction bases numbered 7, after V lost 6 bases and J lost 4 bases. CDR3 protein: CAIRTRLAGVYNEQFF. CDR3 nucleotides: TGTGCCATCAGGACCAGACTAGCGGGGGTATACAATGAGCAGTTCTTC.

The J gene is TRBJ2-7, the V gene TRBV12-3 or TRBV12-4, with D hard to call. This CDR3 is built from 15 residues. With 5 bases removed from V and 2 bases from J, the gap between germline ends came to 16 bases. CDR3 sequence (DNA): TGTGCCAGCAGTGCCTACTTCCCAATCCCCTACGAGCAGTACTTC. Translating it yields CASSAYFPIPYEQYF.

This clonotype was detected only once. This chain joins TRBV7-3 and TRBJ2-1, with 9 bases fitting TRBD2. This CDR3 spans 16 amino acids. J was trimmed by 7 bases and V by 5 bases; bases with no gene match: 12. The germline V gene encodes CDR1 SGHTA and CDR2 FQGTGA. The CDR3 loop reads CASSRAPGLAQNEQFF. CDR3 nucleotide sequence: TGTGCCAGCAGCAGAGCCCCGGGACTAGCCCAAAATGAGCAGTTCTTC.

This clonotype was seen repeatedly, ten times or more. The chain combines TRBV5-1 with TRBJ2-5, with a possible D match to TRBD2 (7 bases). V gave up 0 bases and J gave up 1 base, with 16 bases separating them. CDR1 is SGHRS, CDR2 YFSETQ, per germline. CDR3 size: 17 residues. Here the CDR3 reads CASSLAGGQKGQETQYF. In DNA, the CDR3 is TGCGCCAGCAGCTTGGCGGGGGGACAAAAGGGCCAAGAGACCCAGTACTTC.

The gene calls are TRBV29-1 and TRBJ2-3; D tentatively fits TRBD1 or TRBD2 (5 bases each). Trimming removed 8 bases from V and 3 bases from J, with 18 bases in between. In germline, CDR1 is SQVTM, CDR2 ANQGSEA. The CDR3 is made up of 14 amino acids. The CDR3 loop is CSSTRDEGTDTQYF. CDR3 sequence (DNA): TGCAGCTCTACCCGGGACGAGGGAACAGATACGCAGTATTTT.

This clonotype was counted between two and nine times. The chain has TRBV15 and TRBJ2-7; D gene uncertain. Germline lookup yields CDR1 LNHNV and CDR2 YYDKDF (reference sequence). The germline V and J ends were trimmed by 1 base and 1 base, with 11 bases remaining between them. The CDR3 is 15 amino acids. As DNA, the CDR3 is TGTGCCACCAGCAGAGTTGGTGGATCTTCCTACGAGCAGTACTTC. Protein product: CATSRVGGSSYEQYF.

The genes are TRBV20-1 and TRBJ2-1; 7 bases are a match to TRBD1. Germline CDR1 reads DFQATT; CDR2 reads SNEGSKA (reference sequence). The CDR3 contains 13 residues. V gave up 5 bases and J gave up 1 base; unmatched junction bases: 2. DNA for the CDR3: TGCAGTGCTTCGGGACAGTCCTACAATGAGCAGTTCTTC. This translates into CSASGQSYNEQFF.

J is TRBJ2-7 and V is TRBV5-1; 7 positions match TRBD1. J was trimmed by 1 base and V by 7 bases; bases with no gene match: 11. Germline values: CDR1 SGHRS, CDR2 YFSETQ. The CDR3 sequence is 15 residues long. CDR3 residues: CASRPTGAFSYEQYF. CDR3 in DNA: TGCGCCAGCCGACCTACAGGGGCCTTTTCCTACGAGCAGTACTTC.

There are a few counts of this clonotype. This chain joins TRBV25-1 and TRBJ2-3; TRBD2 matches at 9 bases. Per germline, CDR1 MGHDK and CDR2 SYGVNS. CDR3 size: 15 residues. Trimming at V came to 4 bases and at J to 2 bases, leaving 4 bases not matched to a gene. The CDR3 here is CASSGGLAPTDTQYF. In DNA form, the CDR3 reads TGTGCCAGCAGTGGAGGACTAGCGCCCACAGATACGCAGTATTTT.

The sample holds many counts of this clonotype. V and J are TRBV20-1 and TRBJ2-1; unclear D gene. V was shortened by 3 bases and J by 5 bases, with 5 bases between the two germline ends. This CDR3 spans 11 amino acids. The V gene's germline CDR1 is DFQATT and CDR2 SNEGSKA (reference sequence). Here the CDR3 DNA reads TGCAGTGCTAGGAAAGACAATGAGCAGTTCTTC. Translated: CSARKDNEQFF.

The rearrangement links TRBV12-3 or TRBV12-4 to TRBJ1-2; the D is unclear. With 5 bases removed from V and 3 bases from J, the gap between germline ends came to 10 bases. The CDR3 length is 13 residues. The CDR3 sequence is CASSPERDYGYTF. CDR3 DNA sequence: TGTGCCAGCAGTCCAGAGAGGGACTATGGCTACACCTTC.

This clonotype appeared a few times. CDR3 sequence (DNA): TGCGCCAGCAGCCAAGGGCTCCGCTACACCTTC. It encodes CASSQGLRYTF. The gene calls are TRBV4-1 and TRBJ1-2; no clear D gene. Per the germline V gene, CDR1 is MGHRA and CDR2 is YSYEKL. The CDR3 is 11 amino acids. The V and J ends lost 1 base and 9 bases respectively, with 6 bases between them.

The rearrangement joins TRBV15 to TRBJ1-1; 11 bases fit TRBD1. Unmatched junction bases numbered 7, after V lost 9 bases and J lost 4 bases. Per germline, CDR1 LNHNV and CDR2 YYDKDF (reference sequence). This CDR3 has 14 amino acids. The CDR3 DNA reads TGTGCCACTCGGACAGGGGGCGAGGGCACTGAAGCTTTCTTT. This codes for CATRTGGEGTEAFF.

The table lists this clonotype with a few counts. The chain carries TRBV10-3 and TRBJ2-1; TRBD2 aligns across 8 bases. The CDR3 is 19 residues long. V shed 0 bases, J shed 0 bases, and the junction held 10 bases outside the gene matches. Per germline, CDR1 ENHRY and CDR2 SYGVKD. CDR3 loop: CAISESNSGVISSYNEQFF. CDR3 bases: TGTGCCATCAGTGAGTCCAATAGCGGGGTAATAAGCTCCTACAATGAGCAGTTCTTC.

Here the CDR3 DNA reads TGTGCCAGCAGTTTCACTTACACCTGGAACACCGGGGAGCTGTTTTTT. Translation gives CASSFTYTWNTGELFF. The chain recombines TRBV28 with TRBJ2-2; D uncertain. The CDR3 sequence is 16 residues long. V lost 3 bases and J 1 base, leaving 12 bases between the germline ends. Germline CDR1 MDHEN, CDR2 SYDVKM.

V is TRBV9 and J is TRBJ2-7, with 7 bases that match TRBD1. The trim removed 6 bases at V and 4 bases at J, leaving 7 bases unmatched. The CDR3 loop spans 13 amino acids. Germline V lookup: CDR1 SGDLS, CDR2 YYNGEE. The chain's CDR3 is CASNRGHAYEQYF. DNA of the CDR3: TGTGCCAGCAACAGGGGTCATGCATACGAGCAGTACTTC.

This clonotype was counted a few times. The chain combines TRBV12-3 or TRBV12-4 with TRBJ1-1; D uncertain. V lost 2 bases, J lost 7 bases, and 11 bases lay in between. The CDR3 covers 13 residues. For the CDR3, the DNA is TGTGCCAGCAGTTTATGGTTGGTCAGTGAAGCTTTCTTT. Translation gives CASSLWLVSEAFF.

Here the CDR3 reads CASSFPDATEAFF. The CDR3 nucleotides read TGTGCCAGCAGCTTCCCCGATGCCACTGAAGCTTTCTTT. The chain employs TRBV5-6 and TRBJ1-1, with unresolved D. V gave up 2 bases and J gave up 4 bases, with 9 bases separating them. There are 13 residues in the CDR3. Germline CDR1 SGHDT, CDR2 YYEEEE.

This clonotype has just a few counts. This chain connects TRBV9 to TRBJ2-1, with D hard to call. Germline lookup yields CDR1 SGDLS and CDR2 YYNGEE. Trimming cost V 4 bases and J 0 bases, with 5 bases left between them. CDR3 size: 13 residues. The CDR3: CASSSVSYNEQFF. CDR3 bases: TGTGCCAGCAGCTCGGTCTCCTACAATGAGCAGTTCTTC.

The gene calls are TRBV6-5 and TRBJ2-4, with D possibly being TRBD2 (5 bases). V was clipped by 0 bases and J by 0 bases, with 18 bases between them. CDR3 size: 19 residues. Germline CDR1 is MNHEY and CDR2 is SVGAGI. CDR3 bases: TGTGCCAGCAGTTACTCTCCAGTGGGAGAATCGTTAGCCAAAAACATTCAGTACTTC. Amino acid sequence: CASSYSPVGESLAKNIQYF.

This clonotype appeared a few times. This chain connects TRBV27 to TRBJ2-7; D is undetermined. The V and J ends lost 1 base and 0 bases respectively, with 7 bases between them. From germline, CDR1 is MNHEY and CDR2 SMNVEV (reference sequence). This CDR3 comprises 14 residues. DNA for the CDR3: TGTGCCAGCAGTTTATGGCCTCGCTCCTACGAGCAGTACTTC. Protein product: CASSLWPRSYEQYF.

V and J are TRBV5-1 and TRBJ2-7; either TRBD1 or TRBD2 may fit D (5 bases each). CDR3 length equals 13 residues. V was shortened by 4 bases and J by 5 bases, with 13 bases between the two germline ends. The germline V gene encodes CDR1 SGHRS and CDR2 YFSETQ. This chain's CDR3 is CASSNAGSDEQYF. The DNA of the CDR3 is TGCGCCAGCAGCAATGCAGGGAGCGACGAGCAGTACTTC.

A few counts support this clonotype. The chain has TRBV6-5 and TRBJ1-1; D is uncertain. Germline V gene lookup returns CDR1 MNHEY and CDR2 SVGAGI. The length of the CDR3 is 15 residues. Trimming cost V 4 bases and J 6 bases, with 18 bases left between them. The CDR3 loop reads CASSSPKGIGAEAFF. CDR3 coding DNA: TGTGCCAGCAGTTCCCCTAAAGGGATAGGCGCTGAAGCTTTCTTT.